Following are 31 T cell receptor beta chains from one sample sequenced in a study of OX40 agonist ivuxolimab in advanced cancers. Method: immunoSEQ multiplex PCR; TCRdb's copy keeps in-frame clones and lacks some. The sample lists about 43,000 clones, 86% seen once, with approximately 15% in the top ten. The sequences come from CD4+ or CD8+ T cells sorted from blood, collected in a trial of the OX40 agonist ivuxolimab. The receptors originated from an adult with an advanced solid tumor such as melanoma, head and neck, liver or kidney cancer.

The J gene is TRBJ2-1, the V gene TRBV6-5; 13 nucleotides align to TRBD2. CDR1 is MNHEY, CDR2 SVGAGI, per germline. The CDR3 is made up of 15 amino acids. V shed 6 bases, J shed 4 bases, and the junction held 3 bases outside the gene matches. The DNA for the CDR3 is TGTGCCAGCAGACCGGGACTAGCGGGATACAATGAGCAGTTCTTC. Its protein is CASRPGLAGYNEQFF.

This CDR3 reads CGTGGRSSYNEQFF. CDR3 DNA sequence: TGTGGCACGGGGGGTAGAAGCTCCTACAATGAGCAGTTCTTC. The chain is built from TRBV11-2 and TRBJ2-1, with 7 positions matching TRBD2. The V gene's germline CDR1 is SGHAT and CDR2 FQNNGV. The CDR3 runs to 14 residues.

This clone has a handful of counts. The chain links TRBV4-1 to TRBJ1-1; TRBD1 might be the D (5 bases). Trimming took off 1 base at V and 1 base at J, with 16 bases between the two ends. Germline assignment: CDR1 MGHRA and CDR2 YSYEKL. This CDR3 spans 17 amino acids. The CDR3 is CASSQVWGPVGNTEAFF. DNA of the CDR3: TGCGCCAGCAGCCAAGTGTGGGGCCCGGTCGGGAACACTGAAGCTTTCTTT.

This chain links TRBV7-9 with TRBJ2-1; no reliable D call. V lost 5 bases and J lost 3, with 14 bases in between. Germline lookup yields CDR1 SEHNR and CDR2 FQNEAQ (reference sequence). This CDR3 contains 15 residues. In DNA, the CDR3 is TGTGCCAGCAGCCCCCCCGAGTCGGGCTACAATGAGCAGTTCTTC. Protein product: CASSPPESGYNEQFF.

The genes are TRBV27 and TRBJ1-1; TRBD1 might be the D (6 bases). V dropped 2 bases and J dropped 5 bases, with 12 bases sitting between them. There are 14 residues in the CDR3. Germline CDR1 is MNHEY and CDR2 is SMNVEV (reference sequence). CDR3 DNA sequence: TGTGCCAGCAGTTTAAGTAGGGGGTATACTGAAGCTTTCTTT. Protein product: CASSLSRGYTEAFF.

The chain carries TRBV13 and TRBJ2-3, with D unclear. Germline CDR1 PRHDT, CDR2 FYEKMQ (reference sequence). This CDR3 has 16 amino acids. Trimming stripped 5 bases from V and 4 bases from J, with 19 bases between. The CDR3 sequence: CASSPRPRQTSDTQYF. In DNA, the CDR3 is TGTGCCAGCAGCCCCAGGCCCCGCCAGACTTCAGATACGCAGTATTTT.

Only a few counts were recorded for this clone. The rearrangement uses TRBV7-9 and TRBJ2-7; maybe TRBD1 (6 bases). Deletions cut 1 base from V and 3 bases from J, with 16 bases between. Germline CDR1 reads SEHNR; CDR2 reads FQNEAQ (reference sequence). CDR3 length: 16 residues. The CDR3 nucleotides read TGTGCCAGCAGCTTAGGTAGGGGGTCAACGGACTACGAGCAGTACTTC. As protein: CASSLGRGSTDYEQYF. Supplemented by reference TRBV7-9 and TRBJ2-7, the full variable domain reads DTGVSQNPRHKITKRGQNVTFRCDPISEHNRLYWYRQTLGQGPEFLTYFQNEAQLEKSRLLSDRFSAERPKGSFSTLEIQRTEQGDSAMYLCASSLGRGSTDYEQYFGPGTRLTVT.

This chain joins TRBV4-1 and TRBJ2-7; tentatively, D is TRBD1 (7 bases). The V gene's germline CDR1 is MGHRA and CDR2 YSYEKL. CDR3 size: 17 residues. V was cut by 3 bases and J by 3 bases, with 21 bases left in between. Written as DNA, the CDR3 is TGCGCCAGCAGCCAGATCACAGGGGCTAGCGCCAACTACGAGCAGTACTTC. Protein product: CASSQITGASANYEQYF.

The chain links TRBV4-1 to TRBJ2-7, with D uncertain. This CDR3 has 13 residues. Germline CDR1 and CDR2: MGHRA and YSYEKL. V lost 6 bases and J 2 bases, leaving 11 bases between the germline ends. In nucleotides, the CDR3 is TGCGCCAGCAGTCCCGACGTTACCTACGAGCAGTACGTC. The encoded protein is CASSPDVTYEQYV.

This chain connects TRBV11-2 to TRBJ1-1; D unclear. CDR1 and CDR2 (germline): SGHAT, FQNNGV. The CDR3 has 14 amino acids. V was clipped by 0 bases and J by 8 bases, with 13 bases between them. The CDR3 region has the DNA TGTGCCAGCAGCTTAGATCTTTTCGGGGAGGAAGCTTTCTTT. Its protein product is CASSLDLFGEEAFF.

The chain couples TRBV10-3 to TRBJ2-1, with a tentative D call TRBD2 (5 bases). Germline CDR1 reads ENHRY; CDR2 reads SYGVKD. This CDR3 comprises 17 residues. The V and J ends lost 7 bases and 0 bases respectively, with 19 bases between them. CDR3 protein: CAITRTGLASSYNEQFF. CDR3 bases: TGTGCCATCACCAGGACGGGATTAGCGAGCTCCTACAATGAGCAGTTCTTC.

The chain is built from TRBV4-1 and TRBJ1-3, with no clear D. The CDR3 has 18 residues. Per the germline V gene, CDR1 is MGHRA and CDR2 is YSYEKL. The V and J ends lost 0 bases and 0 bases respectively, with 15 bases between them. Here the CDR3 DNA reads TGCGCCAGCAGCCAAGAATCCGCTTCGCAGAACTCTGGAAACACCATATATTTT. It translates to CASSQESASQNSGNTIYF.

This chain uses TRBV4-1 with TRBJ1-2; 7 bases map to TRBD1. The CDR3 length is 14 residues. Trimming cost V 3 bases and J 0 bases; bases outside gene matches: 1. Germline loops: CDR1 MGHRA, CDR2 YSYEKL. CDR3 nucleotides: TGCGCCAGCAGCCAGGGGACAGCTAACTATGGCTACACCTTC. This translates into CASSQGTANYGYTF.

The chain combines TRBV4-1 with TRBJ2-7; 7 bases fit TRBD2. CDR1 is MGHRA and CDR2 is YSYEKL in the germline V gene. The trim removed 1 base at V and 4 bases at J, leaving 7 bases unmatched. The CDR3 has 15 residues. CDR3 coding DNA: TGCGCCAGCAGCCAAGTTCGGGGGGAGAAATACGAGCAGTACTTC. This codes for CASSQVRGEKYEQYF.

This clone came up once. V usage is TRBV27 and J usage is TRBJ2-3, with 8 bases that match TRBD2. The CDR3 has 15 residues. V shed 4 bases and J 10 bases; nucleotides not matched to a gene: 13. The germline gives CDR1 MNHEY, CDR2 SMNVEV (reference sequence). The CDR3 region is CASSSGTSGMFPQYF. The CDR3 nucleotides are TGTGCCAGCAGTTCAGGGACTAGTGGGATGTTTCCGCAGTATTTT.

The genes are TRBV6-6 and TRBJ1-2; D is possibly TRBD1 (6 bases). The V gene's germline CDR1 is MNHNY and CDR2 SVGAGI (reference sequence). The CDR3 contains 12 residues. V was trimmed by 10 bases and J by 4 bases, leaving 13 bases between them. CDR3 loop: CATGGQFYGYTF. The DNA of the CDR3 is TGTGCCACCGGCGGACAGTTCTATGGCTACACCTTC.

This chain connects TRBV5-1 to TRBJ2-3, with 12 bases matching TRBD2. CDR3 size: 16 residues. Per the germline V gene, CDR1 is SGHRS and CDR2 is YFSETQ. J was trimmed by 6 bases and V by 4 bases; bases with no gene match: 9. Here the CDR3 DNA reads TGCGCCAGCAGCCCAGCTAGCGGGGGGGCGACCGATACGCAGTATTTT. Translation: CASSPASGGATDTQYF.

The J gene is TRBJ2-5, the V gene TRBV14; a possible D gene is TRBD1 (5 bases). The CDR3 loop spans 14 amino acids. CDR1 SGHDN and CDR2 FVKESK come from the germline V gene. Trimming removed 2 bases from V and 4 bases from J, with 11 bases in between. DNA of the CDR3: TGTGCCAGCAGCCAACCGGACAACCTAGAGACCCAGTACTTC. Its translation is CASSQPDNLETQYF. Variable domain in full (rest from reference TRBV14 and TRBJ2-5): EAGVTQFPSHSVIEKGQTVTLRCDPISGHDNLYWYRRVMGKEIKFLLHFVKESKQDESGMPNNRFLAERTGGTYSTLKVQPAELEDSGVYFCASSQPDNLETQYFGPGTRLLVL.

The chain combines TRBV13 with TRBJ2-1; D gene uncertain. The CDR3 loop spans 12 amino acids. Trimming pared 5 bases from V and 5 bases from J, leaving 7 bases between. In germline, CDR1 is PRHDT, CDR2 FYEKMQ (reference sequence). For the CDR3, the DNA is TGTGCCAGCAGCCTCGGCGACAATGAGCAGTTCTTC. Protein sequence: CASSLGDNEQFF.

J is TRBJ2-3 and V is TRBV6-1; no clear D gene. The CDR3 extends over 14 amino acids. Germline V gene data show CDR1 as MNHNS and CDR2 as SASEGT. V was pared by 8 bases and J by 2 bases, with 14 bases between. The CDR3, as DNA: TGTGCCAGCGGAAGCAGGCAAGACACAGATACGCAGTATTTT. This translates into CASGSRQDTDTQYF.

The gene calls are TRBV5-5 and TRBJ2-3, with 12 positions matching TRBD2. This CDR3 is 16 amino acids long. Germline-derived CDR1 and CDR2 are SGHKS and YYEKEE (reference sequence). V shed 0 bases and J 6 bases; nucleotides not matched to a gene: 5. CDR3 coding DNA: TGTGCCAGCAGCTTGGAACTAGCGGGAGGCCCCGATACGCAGTATTTT. Translated, it gives CASSLELAGGPDTQYF.

This sequence joins TRBV6-1 and TRBJ2-5, with 9 positions matching TRBD1. The CDR3 loop spans 13 amino acids. Germline V gene lookup returns CDR1 MNHNS and CDR2 SASEGT. Losses at the gene ends were 8 bases for V and 3 bases for J; bases not matched to a gene: 4. The CDR3 nucleotides read TGTGCCAGCGACAGGGGGGCAAAAGAGACCCAGTACTTC. It translates to CASDRGAKETQYF.

The chain links TRBV19 to TRBJ1-1, with 9 bases that match TRBD1. CDR3 length equals 14 residues. J gave up 4 bases and V 4 bases, and 4 bases lay outside the gene matches. Germline CDR1 and CDR2: LNHDA and SQIVND (reference sequence). Written as DNA, the CDR3 is TGTGCCAGTAGTAGCACAGGGGGCTTCACTGAAGCTTTCTTT. It codes for CASSSTGGFTEAFF.

V and J are TRBV5-1 and TRBJ2-1; no firm D call. V lost 2 bases and J 5 bases, leaving 8 bases between the germline ends. The CDR3 length is 13 residues. CDR1 and CDR2 from the germline V gene are SGHRS and YFSETQ. Written as DNA, the CDR3 is TGCGCCAGCAGCTTCCTCGATGACAATGAGCAGTTCTTC. Its protein is CASSFLDDNEQFF. Combining the CDR3 with reference TRBV5-1 and TRBJ2-1 gives the whole variable domain KAGVTQTPRYLIKTRGQQVTLSCSPISGHRSVSWYQQTPGQGLQFLFEYFSETQRNKGNFPGRFSGRQFSNSRSEMNVSTLELGDSALYLCASSFLDDNEQFFGPGTRLTVL.

The V and J genes are TRBV2 and TRBJ1-1; 7 positions agree with TRBD1. Per germline, CDR1 SNHLY and CDR2 FYNNEI. Trimming removed 8 bases from V and 0 bases from J; junction bases left unmatched: 6. The CDR3 extends over 14 amino acids. This CDR3 is CASYGQAMNTEAFF. The CDR3 DNA sequence: TGTGCCAGCTACGGACAGGCCATGAACACTGAAGCTTTCTTT.

The rearrangement joins TRBV14 to TRBJ1-3; D not certain. CDR3 length equals 16 residues. Germline V gene data show CDR1 as SGHDN and CDR2 as FVKESK. V was pared by 2 bases and J by 0 bases, with 11 bases between. This CDR3 is CASSQQQMLSGNTIYF. The CDR3 DNA reads TGTGCCAGCAGCCAACAACAGATGCTCTCTGGAAACACCATATATTTT.

The chain employs TRBV6-5 and TRBJ1-1, with 7 bases aligning to TRBD1. The CDR3 loop spans 15 amino acids. CDR1 MNHEY and CDR2 SVGAGI come from the germline V gene. Unmatched junction bases numbered 11, after V lost 7 bases and J lost 3 bases. This CDR3 reads CASTSNRGRDTEAFF. CDR3 nucleotides: TGTGCCAGCACCTCAAACAGGGGACGGGACACTGAAGCTTTCTTT.

This clone was counted a few times. V usage is TRBV30 and J usage is TRBJ1-3; D gene ambiguous. The germline V and J ends were trimmed by 4 bases and 2 bases, with 6 bases remaining between them. The CDR3 loop spans 12 amino acids. Per the germline V gene, CDR1 is GTSNPN and CDR2 is SVGIG (reference sequence). CDR3 nucleotides: TGTGCCTGGAAAAAAGCTGGAAACACCATATATTTT. Residues: CAWKKAGNTIYF.

This chain joins TRBV19 and TRBJ1-1, with D uncertain. Germline V gene lookup returns CDR1 LNHDA and CDR2 SQIVND (reference sequence). Trimming took off 6 bases at V and 1 base at J, with 18 bases between the two ends. The CDR3 spans 16 residues. The DNA of the CDR3 is TGTGCCAGTAGCCATTCCTACATGGAGACGAACACTGAAGCTTTCTTT. Translating gives CASSHSYMETNTEAFF.

The gene calls are TRBV9 and TRBJ2-3; D not resolved. CDR1 is SGDLS, CDR2 YYNGEE, per germline. CDR3 length: 13 residues. Trimming took off 4 bases at V and 2 bases at J, with 8 bases between the two ends. CDR3 nucleotides: TGTGCCAGCAGCCTCCTCCCCACAGATACGCAGTATTTT. Its protein product is CASSLLPTDTQYF. The full variable domain, completed using reference TRBV9 and TRBJ2-3, is DSGVTQTPKHLITATGQRVTLRCSPRSGDLSVYWYQQSLDQGLQFLIQYYNGEERAKGNILERFSAQQFPDLHSELNLSSLELGDSALYFCASSLLPTDTQYFGPGTRLTVL.

The V and J genes are TRBV11-1 and TRBJ2-1, with 8 bases fitting TRBD2. Losses at the gene ends were 0 bases for V and 3 bases for J; bases not matched to a gene: 4. Germline CDR1 SGHAT, CDR2 FQDESV (reference sequence). This CDR3 is 16 amino acids long. The CDR3 sequence: CASSLAASGFYNEQFF. The CDR3 coding sequence is TGTGCCAGCAGCTTAGCGGCTAGCGGGTTCTACAATGAGCAGTTCTTC.